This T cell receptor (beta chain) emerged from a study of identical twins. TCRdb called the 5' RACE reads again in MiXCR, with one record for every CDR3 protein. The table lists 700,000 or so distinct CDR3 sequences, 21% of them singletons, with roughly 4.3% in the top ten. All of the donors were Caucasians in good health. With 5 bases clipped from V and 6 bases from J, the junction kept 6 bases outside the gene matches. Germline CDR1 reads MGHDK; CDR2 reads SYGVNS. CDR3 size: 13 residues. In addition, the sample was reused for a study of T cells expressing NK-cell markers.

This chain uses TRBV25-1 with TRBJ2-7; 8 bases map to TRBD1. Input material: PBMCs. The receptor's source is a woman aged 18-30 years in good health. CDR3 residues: CASSWTGRSEQYF. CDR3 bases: TGTGCCAGCAGTTGGACAGGGAGGAGCGAGCAGTACTTC.